This T cell receptor beta chain was profiled in a study of blood T cells in healthy people across ages (dated by TCRdb to about 2015). For the study in its entirety: In model experiments, template switching captured about one uniquely barcoded TCR beta cDNA molecule for every two T cells. The study measured age-related changes in TCR beta repertoire diversity using deep sequencing normalized with unique cDNA molecular identifiers. Donors were grouped into four age groups: young (average 16 years), middle-aged (over 35), aged (about 60) and long-lived (about 90). Two additional independent replicas of 1 million unique cDNA reads from the same blood draw were analyzed for two donors (one aged 18 to 29 and one aged 80 or older). Overall study results and their limits: As age increased, observed TCR beta diversity per million T cells dropped in a roughly linear way, and a significant reduction was already evident by age about 40. Bulk unsorted PBMC profiling prevented conclusive comparison of naive and antigen-experienced compartments. Compared with the aged group, the long-lived group had more naive CD4+ T cells, fewer expanded clones and increased TCR diversity, suggesting age selection. Total diversity estimates from one million sequenced T cells were considered lower bounds and underestimates. A strong correlation was found between observed TCR beta diversity and the percentage of naive T cells measured by flow cytometry. Because the CMV infection status of the donors was unknown, age-related changes in expanded clonotypes may potentially have been confounded.

CDR1 and CDR2, per the germline V gene (reference sequence), are DFQATT and SNEGSKA. Trimming at the junction amounts to 1 base on V and 1 base on J, and the germline ends lie 8 bases apart. Spanning cysteine to phenylalanine, the CDR3 consists of 13 amino acids. Here the CDR3 DNA is all that survives: 39 bases in frame from base 1. Donors were around 37 systemically healthy Caucasian individuals from Russia aged 6 to 90 years. Each donor gave about 9.7 milliliters of peripheral blood, drawn into EDTA-treated Vacutainer tubes. Ficoll-Paque density-gradient centrifugation was used to isolate PBMCs, with at least 6.5 million per sample. Total RNA was extracted from PBMCs with Trizol reagent, with at least 5.5 micrograms obtained per sample. For every donor, an aliquot of PBMCs went through flow cytometry to measure the percentages of naive CD45RAhigh/CD27high T cells. Remarks on this clonotype: There is no known antigen for this receptor. No qualities accompany the bases; no much larger clone lies one base away.

The library was prepared using 5' RACE. For sequencing, an Illumina HiSeq 2500 was employed. A second PCR of roughly 7 to 12 cycles was run with a J-beta primer mix and a sample-barcoded 5' primer. A unique molecular identifier was introduced onto each TCR beta cDNA molecule by a template-switch 5' adaptor carrying 12 random nucleotides. Each sample yielded at least 2.5 million CDR3-containing paired-end reads. All of the RNA was converted into first-strand cDNA using the Mint cDNA synthesis kit, with a TRBC-specific oligonucleotide serving as the primer. After uracil-DNA glycosylase treatment, a first 18-cycle PCR used universal primers M1SS and BC2_uni_R on all cDNA. Per the authors' processing: Each sample was normalized by randomly selecting 1 million high-quality reads, each carrying a distinct molecular identifier. Instead of being binned into consensus sequences, reads with shared molecular identifiers were discarded. MiTCR, with a Q25 quality threshold and the strictest error-elimination algorithm, was used for CDR3 identification, clonotype clustering and error correction. A nonparametric unseen species model with Euler transformation was used to estimate lower-bound total TCR beta diversity. TCRdb ran its own pipeline on the public reads, namely fastp trimming at Q25 and MiXCR clone calling, and kept in-frame beta chains. CDR3 protein duplicates are merged, each entry listing the most common genes and DNA. In this record, the V and J calls reflect TCRdb's handling and not the investigators' own analysis. The table for this sample lists around 800,000 distinct CDR3 sequences; about 26% of them were counted only once. 3% of the sample is taken by the ten largest.

Another study also made use of these data, one on T cells of mothers and their children. As the second study states: Nine systemically healthy Caucasian individuals, comprising three mothers and their six children, were included as donors. cDNA synthesis used all of the extracted RNA, with roughly 1.5 ug of RNA in each 15 ul reaction. Sample barcodes and 2-4 random nucleotides were added via the M1S primer in the second PCR. More than 8 million TCR beta CDR3 reads were obtained from each mother, and millions of reads were obtained from each child. TCR recombination output is similarly shaped by thymic selection in related and unrelated pairs, with a minor effect exerted by inherited differences. Related mother-child pairs always showed normalized repertoire overlap that was slightly higher than in unrelated mother-child pairs, though the difference was never significant. No persistent microchimeric T cell clones were found, with a detection sensitivity of around 100 clones per million clonotypes. In the study, deep NGS was used to compare the TCR beta repertoires of mothers and children, and features distinguishing related mother-child pairs from unrelated individuals were sought. The mean age was roughly 44 +/- 4 years for the mothers and roughly 11 +/- 4 years for the children. After adapter ligation was performed with NEBNext reagents, the libraries were sequenced on an Illumina HiSeq 2000 with 100+100 nt paired-end reads. To avoid cross-contamination, the mother libraries and the child libraries were prepared a month apart and sequenced in separate runs. Between 500,000 and 2,000,000 distinct TCR beta clonotypes were identified per donor. Naive TCR beta clonotypes were estimated from low-frequency clonotypes matched to each donor's FACS-determined naive share, without sorting.

This clonotype was sampled from a boy between 10 and 17 years old in good health. The sample was blood. Recombination linked TRBV20-1 to TRBJ2-7; a confident D gene designation cannot be given. The DNA sequence is given as TGCAGTGCTAGAGCACCGGTATCCTACGAGCAGTACTTC. It specifies CSARAPVSYEQYF.